This T cell receptor beta chain was obtained from a study of cytomegalovirus exposure and HLA in healthy donors. TCRdb keeps only in-frame clones here, not all; method: immunoSEQ multiplex PCR. This table holds fewer than 200,000 clones, 87% found once. CDR1 is LGHNT and CDR2 is FRNRAP in the germline V gene. The CDR3 has 14 amino acids. Trimming removed 6 bases from V and 2 bases from J; junction bases left unmatched: 3. The V and J genes are TRBV12-5 and TRBJ2-3, with 9 bases lining up with TRBD1. The clonotype was recovered from a woman aged 30 to 39 in good health and CMV-seronegative. Material for sequencing was PBMCs. In DNA, the CDR3 is TGTGCTAGTGGGCGGGACAGGGTCACAGATACGCAGTATTTT. Its translation: CASGRDRVTDTQYF. The whole variable domain, filled in from reference TRBV12-5 and TRBJ2-3, reads DARVTQTPRHKVTEMGQEVTMRCQPILGHNTVFWYRQTMMQGLELLAYFRNRAPLDDSGMPKDRFSAEMPDATLATLKIQPSEPRDSAVYFCASGRDRVTDTQYFGPGTRLTVL.